This T cell receptor (beta chain) was sequenced in a study of shared clonotypes between healthy human individuals. Study-level information: Each donor's CD4 naive and CD4 memory cells filled three plates apiece, CD8 naive two, and CD8 memory one.

This clone was seen only a few times. Generated by immunoSEQ multiplex PCR, the TCRdb table keeps only in-frame clones and is missing some. The sample contains some 630,000 clones, more than 70% of which appear only once. Sequenced material: memory CD4+ T cells sorted from blood. Subset here: CD45RA-negative fraction. The TCR sequence derives from a woman under 40 in good health.

CDR3 amino acids: CAFREGAKNIQYF. The CDR3 DNA follows: TGTGCCTTTAGGGAGGGGGCCAAAAACATTCAGTACTTC. V and J are TRBV30 and TRBJ2-4, with 7 bases matching TRBD2. CDR1 is GTSNPN and CDR2 is SVGIG in the germline V gene (reference sequence). The CDR3 is made up of 13 amino acids. Germline trimming cut 7 bases from V and 1 base from J; bases unmatched to any gene: 4. Full variable domain (rest looked up from reference TRBV30 and TRBJ2-4): SQTIHQWPATLVQPVGSPLSLECTVEGTSNPNLYWYRQAAGRGLQLLFYSVGIGQISSEVPQNLSASRPQDRQFILSSKKLLLSDSGFYLCAFREGAKNIQYFGAGTRLSVL.